This is a list of T cell receptor beta chains from one sample in a study of blood T cell repertoires in COVID-19. TCRdb's copy holds only in-frame clones and misses some; the assay was immunoSEQ multiplex PCR. Here the sample spans approximately 180,000 clones, almost 80% being singletons. Material for sequencing was peripheral blood. The receptors were gathered from an older woman with acute or convalescent COVID-19. Both conserved end residues are part of each CDR3. The D gene is left open where the match is weak. Not every row has a clone size; where given, it reads once, few, many or a size class.

J: TRBJ1-6
D: TRBD1
size: NA
V: TRBV6-6
CDR3: CASREGTGRQSPLHF
DNA: TGTGCCAGCAGAGAGGGGACAGGGAGACAGTCACCCCTCCACTTT

J: TRBJ2-7
D: NA
size: NA
V: TRBV30
CDR3: CAWSAGVEQYF
DNA: TGTGCCTGGAGTGCAGGGGTCGAGCAGTACTTC

J: TRBJ2-1
D: NA
size: NA
V: TRBV19
CDR3: CATRRDYSYNEQFF
DNA: TGTGCCACCCGCCGGGATTACTCCTACAATGAGCAGTTCTTC

J: TRBJ2-2
D: TRBD1
size: few
V: TRBV27
CDR3: CASSHHRGTGELFF
DNA: TGTGCCAGCAGTCATCACAGGGGAACCGGGGAGCTGTTTTTT

J: TRBJ2-2
D: NA
size: few
V: TRBV7-2
CDR3: CASSQQGRIGTGELFF
DNA: TGTGCCAGCAGCCAACAGGGGAGGATAGGGACCGGGGAGCTGTTTTTT

J: TRBJ2-3
D: TRBD2
size: NA
V: TRBV2
CDR3: CADQGTSGITDTQYF
DNA: TGTGCCGACCAGGGGACTAGCGGGATAACAGATACGCAGTATTTT

J: TRBJ1-5
D: NA
size: NA
V: TRBV7-2
CDR3: CASSLAGARDQPQHF
DNA: TGTGCCAGCAGCTTAGCTGGGGCCCGCGACCAGCCCCAGCATTTT

J: TRBJ2-3
D: NA
size: NA
V: TRBV6-5
CDR3: CASRVQASDTQYF
DNA: TGTGCCAGCAGAGTCCAGGCCTCAGATACGCAGTATTTT

J: TRBJ2-2
D: NA
size: NA
V: TRBV19
CDR3: CASSIQATGELFF
DNA: TGTGCCAGTAGTATCCAAGCAACCGGGGAGCTGTTTTTT

J: TRBJ1-1
D: TRBD1
size: NA
V: TRBV5-1
CDR3: CASSKGQVDEAFF
DNA: TGCGCCAGCAGCAAGGGACAGGTCGATGAAGCTTTCTTT

J: TRBJ2-1
D: TRBD1
size: NA
V: TRBV29-1
CDR3: CSVQITGVGEQFF
DNA: TGCAGCGTCCAGATAACAGGGGTGGGTGAGCAGTTCTTC

J: TRBJ2-7
D: NA
size: NA
V: TRBV7-9
CDR3: CASSWDRDTEQYF
DNA: TGTGCCAGCAGCTGGGACCGGGACACCGAGCAGTACTTC

J: TRBJ1-2
D: TRBD1
size: NA
V: TRBV5-1
CDR3: CASSPNAGGNYGYTF
DNA: TGCGCCAGCAGCCCGAATGCAGGGGGTAACTATGGCTACACCTTC

J: TRBJ2-2
D: NA
size: NA
V: TRBV10-3
CDR3: CAISESGDTGELFF
DNA: TGTGCCATCAGTGAGTCGGGAGACACCGGGGAGCTGTTTTTT

J: TRBJ2-1
D: NA
size: NA
V: TRBV2
CDR3: CASSTIEQFF
DNA: TGTGCCAGCAGTACTATTGAGCAGTTCTTC

J: TRBJ2-7
D: NA
size: once
V: TRBV9
CDR3: CASSVGYSSYEQYF
DNA: TGTGCCAGCAGCGTAGGTTACTCCTCCTACGAGCAGTACTTC

J: TRBJ2-3
D: TRBD2
size: NA
V: TRBV7-3
CDR3: CASSSGLAGATSTDTQYF
DNA: TGTGCCAGCAGCTCCGGACTAGCGGGAGCGACTAGCACAGATACGCAGTATTTT

J: TRBJ1-1
D: NA
size: NA
V: TRBV14
CDR3: CASSQGDPRHAAEAFF
DNA: TGTGCCAGCAGCCAAGGAGACCCCAGGCACGCCGCCGAAGCTTTCTTT

J: TRBJ2-3
D: NA
size: NA
V: TRBV5-4
CDR3: CASSLERQDTQYF
DNA: TGTGCCAGCAGCTTGGAGCGGCAGGATACGCAGTATTTT

J: TRBJ1-4
D: NA
size: NA
V: TRBV18
CDR3: CASSPVGTSTNEKLFF
DNA: TGTGCCAGCTCACCGGTCGGGACTTCAACTAATGAAAAACTGTTTTTT

J: TRBJ2-5
D: TRBD1
size: NA
V: TRBV18
CDR3: CASSPSTGGETQYF
DNA: TGTGCCAGCTCACCATCAACAGGGGGAGAGACCCAGTACTTC

J: TRBJ1-6
D: TRBD1
size: few
V: TRBV4-1
CDR3: CASSPGDRGDSPLHF
DNA: TGCGCCAGCAGCCCGGGGGACAGGGGTGATTCACCCCTCCACTTT

J: TRBJ2-1
D: TRBD2
size: NA
V: TRBV9
CDR3: CASSVGAGGEQFF
DNA: TGTGCCAGCAGCGTAGGTGCGGGAGGTGAGCAGTTCTTC

J: TRBJ1-5
D: NA
size: few
V: TRBV19
CDR3: CASRDGGAGPQHF
DNA: TGTGCCAGTCGCGATGGGGGCGCAGGGCCCCAGCATTTT

J: TRBJ2-3
D: TRBD2
size: NA
V: TRBV28
CDR3: CASSLAGGSDTQYF
DNA: TGTGCCAGCAGTTTAGCGGGAGGGTCAGATACGCAGTATTTT

J: TRBJ2-3
D: TRBD1
size: few
V: TRBV4-1
CDR3: CASAQGQGATDTQYF
DNA: TGCGCCAGCGCTCAGGGGCAGGGGGCAACAGATACGCAGTATTTT

J: TRBJ2-7
D: TRBD1
size: once
V: TRBV30
CDR3: CAWSVGTGDYEQYF
DNA: TGTGCCTGGAGTGTCGGGACAGGAGACTACGAGCAGTACTTC

J: TRBJ2-2
D: TRBD1
size: NA
V: TRBV7-2
CDR3: CASSLDAGGNTGELFF
DNA: TGTGCCAGCAGCTTAGATGCAGGGGGAAACACCGGGGAGCTGTTTTTT

J: TRBJ2-1
D: NA
size: few
V: TRBV5-4
CDR3: CASSLSNNEQFF
DNA: TGTGCCAGCAGCTTGTCCAACAATGAGCAGTTCTTC